A single sample gave rise to the 28 T cell receptor beta chains below, sequenced in a study of CXCR3-negative and CXCR3-positive naive CD8 T cells. The TRB libraries of cDNA were built by UMI-labeled 5' RACE. TCRdb re-called the 5' RACE reads; every CDR3 protein appears as one record, without DNA. Its clone listing holds about 40,000 distinct CDR3 sequences. The sequencing input was memory CD8+ T cells from blood. The receptors derive from a human donor in good health. Some clones in this sample may be carry-over from other donors' samples.

This chain's CDR3 is CAISLVGRGSGYTF. The chain uses TRBV7-9 and TRBJ1-2; checking the TCRdb D call of TRBD1 is not possible without DNA. The germline CDR1 and CDR2 sequences are SEHNR and FQNEAQ (reference sequence). The length of the CDR3 is 14 residues.

J is TRBJ1-1 and V is TRBV5-1; the D call from TCRdb, TRBD1, cannot be confirmed without DNA. This CDR3 comprises 11 residues. CDR1 SGHRS and CDR2 YFSETQ come from the germline V gene. This CDR3 reads CASSQGLGAFF. Full variable domain (rest looked up from reference TRBV5-1 and TRBJ1-1): KAGVTQTPRYLIKTRGQQVTLSCSPISGHRSVSWYQQTPGQGLQFLFEYFSETQRNKGNFPGRFSGRQFSNSRSEMNVSTLELGDSALYLCASSQGLGAFFGQGTRLTVV.

This rearrangement joins TRBV29-1 to TRBJ2-1. The CDR3 is made up of 11 amino acids. CDR1 and CDR2 from the germline V gene are SQVTM and ANQGSEA. The CDR3 loop is CSVADYNEQFF.

V usage is TRBV7-9 and J usage is TRBJ1-1; TCRdb proposes TRBD1, but this gene call is untestable without DNA. The length of the CDR3 is 15 residues. Germline V gene lookup returns CDR1 SEHNR and CDR2 FQNEAQ (reference sequence). The CDR3 loop reads CASSLDDRGDTEAFF. Complete variable domain (other parts from reference TRBV7-9 and TRBJ1-1): DTGVSQNPRHKITKRGQNVTFRCDPISEHNRLYWYRQTLGQGPEFLTYFQNEAQLEKSRLLSDRFSAERPKGSFSTLEIQRTEQGDSAMYLCASSLDDRGDTEAFFGQGTRLTVV.

V and J are TRBV6-5 and TRBJ2-2; TCRdb's D gene call, TRBD1, goes unchecked for lack of DNA. CDR3 size: 15 residues. Germline CDR1 MNHEY, CDR2 SVGAGI. The CDR3 spells CASSSRQGNTGELFF.

The chain carries TRBV5-1 and TRBJ2-5. The CDR3 runs to 13 residues. Germline lookup yields CDR1 SGHRS and CDR2 YFSETQ. The CDR3 loop reads CASSLIEGETQYF. Variable domain in full (rest from reference TRBV5-1 and TRBJ2-5): KAGVTQTPRYLIKTRGQQVTLSCSPISGHRSVSWYQQTPGQGLQFLFEYFSETQRNKGNFPGRFSGRQFSNSRSEMNVSTLELGDSALYLCASSLIEGETQYFGPGTRLLVL.

The chain joins TRBV15 to TRBJ2-7; checking the TCRdb D call of TRBD1 is not possible without DNA. The germline V gene has CDR1 LNHNV and CDR2 YYDKDF (reference sequence). The CDR3 sequence is 13 residues long. The CDR3 sequence is CATSPDRTYEQYF. Based on the CDR3 plus reference TRBV15 and TRBJ2-7, the full variable domain is DAMVIQNPRYQVTQFGKPVTLSCSQTLNHNVMYWYQQKSSQAPKLLFHYYDKDFNNEADTPDNFQSRRPNTSFCFLDIRSPGLGDTAMYLCATSPDRTYEQYFGPGTRLTVT.

V is TRBV7-2 and J is TRBJ1-2; the D gene TCRdb calls, TRBD1, cannot be checked with no DNA. The CDR3 loop spans 15 amino acids. Germline V gives CDR1 SGHTA, CDR2 FQGNSA. The CDR3 here is CASSLGGRTNYGYTF.

This chain uses TRBV7-2 with TRBJ2-2; TCRdb's D gene call, TRBD2, goes unchecked for lack of DNA. Germline V gene data show CDR1 as SGHTA and CDR2 as FQGNSA. The CDR3 has 16 residues. The CDR3 sequence: CASSFGLAGNTGELFF.

The chain couples TRBV5-1 to TRBJ2-7; TCRdb picks TRBD2, but there is no DNA to check that call. The germline V gene has CDR1 SGHRS and CDR2 YFSETQ. This CDR3 has 14 residues. The CDR3 protein is CASSEGRVYYEQYF.

This clonotype counts as medium-sized (0.01 to 0.1%) by frequency. The chain carries TRBV18 and TRBJ1-1. This CDR3 region has 14 residues. Looked up from germline, CDR1 is KGHSH and CDR2 is LQKENI. The CDR3: CASSPGQKNTEAFF. Complete variable domain (other parts from reference TRBV18 and TRBJ1-1): NAGVMQNPRHLVRRRGQEARLRCSPMKGHSHVYWYRQLPEEGLKFMVYLQKENIIDESGMPKERFSAEFPKEGPSILRIQQVVRGDSAAYFCASSPGQKNTEAFFGQGTRLTVV.

Measured by frequency, this clonotype is medium-sized. The rearrangement joins TRBV6-2 or TRBV6-3 to TRBJ1-5. CDR1 and CDR2 (germline): MNHEY, SVGEGT. The CDR3 runs 13 residues. CDR3 protein: CASSYQIDQPQHF.

V and J are TRBV6-2 or TRBV6-3 and TRBJ2-5; the TCRdb call, TRBD1, lacks DNA for checking. The germline gives CDR1 MNHEY, CDR2 SVGEGT. The CDR3 is made up of 15 amino acids. This CDR3 reads CASSYSTGAEETQYF.

V usage is TRBV6-2 or TRBV6-3 and J usage is TRBJ2-3; TCRdb names TRBD2, which stays unverified in the absence of DNA. CDR3 size: 13 residues. Germline CDR1 and CDR2: MNHEY and SVGEGT. The CDR3 loop is CASGPTDTDTQYF.

The V gene is TRBV5-1, the J gene TRBJ2-1; TCRdb reports TRBD2, a call that lacks DNA to check it against. The length of the CDR3 is 15 residues. Germline loops: CDR1 SGHRS, CDR2 YFSETQ. The CDR3 region is CASSLSAGGANEQFF.

The genes are TRBV5-1 and TRBJ2-1; TCRdb lists TRBD2, though no DNA is available to test this call. The CDR3 length is 15 residues. Per the germline V gene, CDR1 is SGHRS and CDR2 is YFSETQ. CDR3 residues: CASSPGTYGYNEQFF.

The chain employs TRBV28 and TRBJ1-1; TCRdb gives TRBD1 as the D gene, but with no DNA this cannot be confirmed. The CDR3 totals 14 residues. Germline assignment: CDR1 MDHEN and CDR2 SYDVKM. CDR3: CASSSLGGNTEAFF.

The gene calls are TRBV12-3 or TRBV12-4 and TRBJ2-7; TCRdb's D gene call, TRBD2, goes unchecked for lack of DNA. The CDR3 runs 13 residues. The CDR3 loop reads CASSERGSYEQYF.

This CDR3 is CASSLVQGAWAGELFF. This chain connects TRBV7-8 to TRBJ2-2; the D call of TRBD1 rests on TCRdb alone, since no DNA is present to check it. Germline CDR1 is SGHVS and CDR2 is FQNEAQ. This CDR3 is built from 16 residues.

The V gene is TRBV6-4, the J gene TRBJ2-3; without DNA, the TCRdb call of TRBD2 cannot be checked. The CDR3 consists of 14 residues. The germline V gene encodes CDR1 MRHNA and CDR2 SNTAGT. The CDR3 spells CASSASGGADTQYF.

This chain connects TRBV29-1 to TRBJ2-5; TCRdb picks TRBD1, but there is no DNA to check that call. The CDR3 contains 14 residues. Germline CDR1 is SQVTM and CDR2 is ANQGSEA. CDR3: CSVGQARYQETQYF.

The gene calls are TRBV28 and TRBJ2-3; TCRdb reports TRBD1, a call that lacks DNA to check it against. The CDR3 has 14 amino acids. CDR1 is MDHEN, CDR2 SYDVKM, per germline. CDR3 in amino acids: CASTPRTDTDTQYF.

V usage is TRBV14 and J usage is TRBJ2-5. The CDR3 has 15 amino acids. Germline V gene sequence: CDR1 SGHDN, CDR2 FVKESK. The CDR3 loop is CASSPGGRYQETQYF.

The CDR3 region is CASSLIPGPDGYTF. V gene TRBV7-9 combines with J gene TRBJ1-2. CDR3 length equals 14 residues. Per germline, CDR1 SEHNR and CDR2 FQNEAQ (reference sequence). The whole variable domain, filled in from reference TRBV7-9 and TRBJ1-2, reads DTGVSQNPRHKITKRGQNVTFRCDPISEHNRLYWYRQTLGQGPEFLTYFQNEAQLEKSRLLSDRFSAERPKGSFSTLEIQRTEQGDSAMYLCASSLIPGPDGYTFGSGTRLTVV.

V is TRBV5-6 and J is TRBJ2-3; the D call of TRBD1 rests on TCRdb alone, since no DNA is present to check it. CDR3 size: 16 residues. CDR1 SGHDT and CDR2 YYEEEE come from the germline V gene. CDR3 sequence reads: CASSPPGGGSTDTQYF. The full variable domain, its missing parts supplied by reference TRBV5-6 and TRBJ2-3, is DAGVTQSPTHLIKTRGQQVTLRCSPKSGHDTVSWYQQALGQGPQFIFQYYEEEERQRGNFPDRFSGHQFPNYSSELNVNALLLGDSALYLCASSPPGGGSTDTQYFGPGTRLTVL.

The chain joins TRBV20-1 to TRBJ1-1. The CDR3 runs to 15 residues. The V gene's germline CDR1 is DFQATT and CDR2 SNEGSKA (reference sequence). The CDR3 is CSAPERHGRNTEAFF.

V and J are TRBV6-2 or TRBV6-3 and TRBJ2-7; TCRdb calls TRBD2, which cannot be checked without DNA. Looked up from germline, CDR1 is MNHEY and CDR2 is SVGEGT. The CDR3 loop spans 18 amino acids. CDR3 region: CASSYSNPGLAETYEQYF.

The chain uses TRBV29-1 and TRBJ2-1. Germline V lookup: CDR1 SQVTM, CDR2 ANQGSEA. CDR3 length: 13 residues. This CDR3 is CSVVSTSYNEQFF.